The 31 T cell receptor beta chains presented below share a single source sample, sequenced in a study of blood T cell repertoires in COVID-19. Method: immunoSEQ multiplex PCR; TCRdb's copy keeps in-frame clones and lacks some. There are 35,000 to 45,000 clones in the sample; roughly 90% occur only once, and 20% lies in the top ten. Material for sequencing was peripheral blood. The receptors stem from a man aged 55 to 70 with acute or convalescent COVID-19.

The chain is built from TRBV11-2 and TRBJ2-1; 10 nucleotides match TRBD1. The CDR3 consists of 15 residues. CDR1 and CDR2 from the germline V gene are SGHAT and FQNNGV. The V gene end was trimmed by 1 base and the J gene end by 6 bases; junction bases not matched to a gene: 3. The CDR3 protein is CASSLGQGATNEQFF. DNA of the CDR3: TGTGCCAGCAGCTTAGGACAGGGGGCCACCAATGAGCAGTTCTTC.

This chain links TRBV5-1 with TRBJ2-2, with a possible D match to TRBD1 (6 bases). Trimming left V 4 bases short and J 5 bases short, with 12 bases between. The germline V gene has CDR1 SGHRS and CDR2 YFSETQ. CDR3 length equals 14 residues. The CDR3 region has the DNA TGCGCCAGCAGCCGGGACATTAGTACCGGGGAGCTGTTTTTT. Protein sequence: CASSRDISTGELFF.

The CDR3 spells CASHTGLSYNEQFF. The CDR3, as DNA: TGCGCCAGTCACACCGGGTTATCCTACAATGAGCAGTTCTTC. The chain combines TRBV5-1 with TRBJ2-1; D is ambiguous. In germline, CDR1 is SGHRS, CDR2 YFSETQ. CDR3 length: 14 residues. Trimming pared 8 bases from V and 1 base from J, leaving 13 bases between.

V usage is TRBV5-6 and J usage is TRBJ2-5; 16 nucleotides match TRBD2. CDR1 SGHDT and CDR2 YYEEEE come from the germline V gene. The CDR3 consists of 15 residues. V lost 7 bases to trimming and J lost 5 bases; unmatched junction nucleotides: 5. The CDR3 reads CASGTSGRAGETQYF. CDR3 bases: TGTGCCAGCGGGACTAGCGGGAGGGCCGGGGAGACCCAGTACTTC. The full variable domain, with the rest looked up from reference TRBV5-6 and TRBJ2-5, is DAGVTQSPTHLIKTRGQQVTLRCSPKSGHDTVSWYQQALGQGPQFIFQYYEEEERQRGNFPDRFSGHQFPNYSSELNVNALLLGDSALYLCASGTSGRAGETQYFGPGTRLLVL.

This sequence joins TRBV2 and TRBJ2-7, with TRBD1 matching 7 bases. Germline CDR1 SNHLY, CDR2 FYNNEI. The ends lost 6 bases at V and 2 bases at J; junction bases unmatched: 16. The CDR3 is 17 amino acids. Written as DNA, the CDR3 is TGTGCCAGCAGCCCGAACCTACGGGACAGCTTTACCTACGAGCAGTACTTC. Protein product: CASSPNLRDSFTYEQYF.

This clone was observed once. The V call is TRBV10-3, the J call TRBJ1-3; maybe TRBD1 (5 bases). CDR3 size: 17 residues. CDR1 and CDR2 from the germline V gene are ENHRY and SYGVKD. V was clipped by 3 bases and J by 0 bases, with 15 bases between them. CDR3 residues: CAISDPLQAHSGNTIYF. DNA of the CDR3: TGTGCCATCAGTGACCCCCTACAGGCCCACTCTGGAAACACCATATATTTT.

The V and J genes are TRBV29-1 and TRBJ2-5; 10 bases agree with TRBD1. Germline CDR1 reads SQVTM; CDR2 reads ANQGSEA. The CDR3 runs 14 residues. DNA for the CDR3: TGCAGTAAAAAGACAGGGGGCGGGAGGGAGACCCAGTACTTC. This gives the protein CSKKTGGGRETQYF.

The J gene is TRBJ1-2, the V gene TRBV13; TRBD1 agrees at 7 bases. The CDR3 length is 13 residues. V was pared by 5 bases and J by 2 bases, with 2 bases of the junction left unmatched. Germline V gives CDR1 PRHDT, CDR2 FYEKMQ (reference sequence). The DNA of the CDR3 is TGTGCCAGCAGCGAGACAGGGAACTATGGCTACACCTTC. It specifies CASSETGNYGYTF.

This clone was counted once. The J gene is TRBJ2-1, the V gene TRBV28; perhaps TRBD2 as D (6 bases). The germline CDR1 and CDR2 sequences are MDHEN and SYDVKM. The V and J ends lost 7 bases and 6 bases respectively, with 19 bases between them. CDR3 length: 15 residues. CDR3 in DNA: TGTGCCAGCACCCCCTCGTGGACGGAGGGCAATGAGCAGTTCTTC. This sequence encodes CASTPSWTEGNEQFF.

V gene TRBV11-3 combines with J gene TRBJ2-1; no reliable D call. The V and J ends lost 5 bases and 15 bases respectively, with 17 bases between them. The V gene's germline CDR1 is SGHNT and CDR2 YENEEA. The CDR3 length is 12 residues. CDR3 loop: CASSPDGVWRFF. The DNA for the CDR3 is TGTGCCAGCAGCCCCGACGGTGTCTGGAGGTTCTTC.

The chain has TRBV4-1 and TRBJ1-1; 8 bases fit TRBD1. The CDR3 has 13 amino acids. Germline V gene sequence: CDR1 MGHRA, CDR2 YSYEKL. V lost 5 bases, J lost 4 bases, and 3 bases stayed unmatched. In DNA form, the CDR3 reads TGCGCCAGCAGCGCACAGGGGGTCACTGAAGCTTTCTTT. It yields the protein CASSAQGVTEAFF.

The chain joins TRBV7-9 to TRBJ2-5; D perhaps matches TRBD2 (5 bases). The CDR3 extends over 14 amino acids. In germline, CDR1 is SEHNR, CDR2 FQNEAQ (reference sequence). V lost 1 base, J lost 10 bases, and 16 bases lay in between. The CDR3 here is CASSLGGGRLVQYF. The CDR3 DNA follows: TGTGCCAGCAGCTTAGGCGGAGGCAGGTTGGTCCAGTACTTC. Looking up the rest from reference TRBV7-9 and TRBJ2-5 gives the full variable domain: DTGVSQNPRHKITKRGQNVTFRCDPISEHNRLYWYRQTLGQGPEFLTYFQNEAQLEKSRLLSDRFSAERPKGSFSTLEIQRTEQGDSAMYLCASSLGGGRLVQYFGPGTRLLVL.

The rearrangement joins TRBV5-4 to TRBJ2-5; D unresolved. Trimming removed 2 bases from V and 2 bases from J, with 4 bases in between. Looked up from germline, CDR1 is SGHNT and CDR2 is YYREEE (reference sequence). CDR3 length equals 12 residues. This CDR3 is CASSLSQETQYF. CDR3 in DNA: TGTGCCAGCAGCTTATCTCAAGAGACCCAGTACTTC.

The table lists this clone with a few counts. The rearrangement links TRBV9 to TRBJ2-3; D might be TRBD1 (6 bases). Germline assignment: CDR1 SGDLS and CDR2 YYNGEE. The CDR3 is made up of 17 amino acids. Trimming pared 3 bases from V and 4 bases from J, leaving 21 bases between. The CDR3 region has the DNA TGTGCCAGCAGCGCGCCCCTTTTTCAGGGGCAGGCAGATACGCAGTATTTT. This encodes CASSAPLFQGQADTQYF.

The rearrangement links TRBV18 to TRBJ2-3; D might be TRBD2 (5 bases). This CDR3 is built from 14 residues. Trimming removed 3 bases from V and 3 bases from J, with 10 bases in between. Germline assignment: CDR1 KGHSH and CDR2 LQKENI. CDR3 DNA: TGTGCCAGCTCACCTACACTAGAGACAGATACGCAGTATTTT. Protein: CASSPTLETDTQYF.

V and J are TRBV5-1 and TRBJ1-2; D is possibly TRBD1 (6 bases). Germline V gives CDR1 SGHRS, CDR2 YFSETQ. The CDR3 is made up of 12 amino acids. The V gene lost 5 bases and the J gene lost 6 bases, with 11 bases spanning the gap. CDR3 DNA sequence: TGCGCCAGCAGTTTTCCAGGGGATGGCTACACCTTC. Translation gives CASSFPGDGYTF.

V and J are TRBV11-3 and TRBJ1-2; 11 bases agree with TRBD1. From germline, CDR1 is SGHNT and CDR2 YENEEA. The CDR3 runs 15 residues. The V and J ends lost 4 bases and 2 bases, in that order; junction bases with no gene match: 3. In DNA, the CDR3 is TGTGCCAGCAGCTCTAGGACAGGGGGCAACTATGGCTACACCTTC. This encodes CASSSRTGGNYGYTF.

The V call is TRBV25-1, the J call TRBJ2-7; 8 nucleotides align to TRBD1. The germline gives CDR1 MGHDK, CDR2 SYGVNS. J lost 0 bases, V lost 3 bases, and 1 base had no gene match. The length of the CDR3 is 14 residues. The CDR3 reads CASSEDRDSYEQYF. The CDR3 DNA sequence: TGTGCCAGCAGTGAGGACAGGGACTCCTACGAGCAGTACTTC.

The genes are TRBV11-2 and TRBJ2-7, with 8 bases lining up with TRBD1. Germline trimming cut 5 bases from V and 5 bases from J; bases unmatched to any gene: 8. Looked up from germline, CDR1 is SGHAT and CDR2 is FQNNGV. The CDR3 covers 14 residues. CDR3 sequence reads: CASSRTGTGDEQYV. DNA of the CDR3: TGTGCCAGCAGCCGAACCGGGACAGGAGACGAGCAGTACGTC.

This clone turned up a few times. CDR3 bases: TGTGCCATCAGTGCAGGGATCGCCGATACGCAGTATTTT. This translates into CAISAGIADTQYF. This chain connects TRBV10-3 to TRBJ2-3; D is possibly TRBD1 (5 bases). The CDR3 has 13 amino acids. Trimming left V 4 bases short and J 6 bases short, with 11 bases between. Germline loops: CDR1 ENHRY, CDR2 SYGVKD.

The chain joins TRBV4-1 to TRBJ2-3; 7 nucleotides align to TRBD2. The length of the CDR3 is 14 residues. Germline V gives CDR1 MGHRA, CDR2 YSYEKL. V was clipped by 6 bases and J by 2 bases; unmatched bases: 5. CDR3 in amino acids: CASRPREYTDTQYF. CDR3 sequence (DNA): TGCGCCAGCAGGCCGCGGGAGTACACAGATACGCAGTATTTT.

The CDR3 spells CASSSTGGENTIYF. The CDR3 bases are TGCGCCAGCAGCTCCACAGGGGGTGAAAACACCATATATTTT. The rearrangement links TRBV5-1 to TRBJ1-3; 8 positions agree with TRBD1. This CDR3 contains 14 residues. J lost 6 bases, V lost 3 bases, and 5 bases had no gene match. The germline CDR1 and CDR2 sequences are SGHRS and YFSETQ. The whole variable domain, remainder taken from reference TRBV5-1 and TRBJ1-3, is KAGVTQTPRYLIKTRGQQVTLSCSPISGHRSVSWYQQTPGQGLQFLFEYFSETQRNKGNFPGRFSGRQFSNSRSEMNVSTLELGDSALYLCASSSTGGENTIYFGEGSWLTVV.

Only one count was recorded for this clone. This chain connects TRBV10-2 to TRBJ2-7; TRBD1 might be the D (6 bases). The CDR3 sequence is 12 residues long. The V gene lost 5 bases and the J gene lost 3 bases, with 8 bases spanning the gap. CDR1 and CDR2 (germline): WSHSY, SAAADI. This CDR3 reads CASSIQGYEQYV. DNA of the CDR3: TGCGCCAGCAGTATACAGGGCTACGAGCAGTACGTC.

This clone was found once. As DNA, the CDR3 is TGTGCCAGCAGCCACTACGCAGGGGCCGCTGGAAACACCATATATTTT. Residues: CASSHYAGAAGNTIYF. The rearrangement joins TRBV3-1 (or the pseudogene TRBV3-2) to TRBJ1-3, with D tentatively TRBD1 (6 bases). CDR1 is LGHDT, CDR2 YNNKEL, per germline (reference sequence). Trimming removed 3 bases from V and 2 bases from J, with 14 bases in between. The CDR3 covers 16 residues.

The chain has TRBV2 and TRBJ2-1; D ambiguous. In germline, CDR1 is SNHLY, CDR2 FYNNEI. The CDR3 is 14 amino acids. V was shortened by 4 bases and J by 1 base, with 8 bases between the two germline ends. The CDR3 DNA sequence: TGTGCCAGCAGTGCCTACTTGTCCTACAATGAGCAGTTCTTC. Its translation: CASSAYLSYNEQFF.

The gene calls are TRBV5-6 and TRBJ2-7; 7 bases are shared with TRBD2. J lost 7 bases, V lost 0 bases, and 10 bases had no gene match. CDR1 SGHDT and CDR2 YYEEEE come from the germline V gene. CDR3 size: 15 residues. This chain's CDR3 is CASSLGVGREGEQYV. The CDR3 DNA follows: TGTGCCAGCAGCTTGGGAGTGGGCAGGGAGGGTGAGCAGTACGTC.

The chain uses TRBV7-9 and TRBJ2-1; maybe TRBD2 (5 bases). This CDR3 comprises 15 residues. V was cut by 3 bases and J by 5 bases, with 14 bases left in between. Germline V CDR1 and CDR2: SEHNR, FQNEAQ (reference sequence). The CDR3 DNA reads as TGTGCCAGCAGCTTGCTGGCGGGTGTAGACAATGAGCAGTTCTTC. Translating it yields CASSLLAGVDNEQFF.

This clone qualifies as medium-sized. The gene calls are TRBV6-4 and TRBJ2-1; 11 bases align to TRBD1. CDR3 length equals 16 residues. Germline values: CDR1 MRHNA, CDR2 SNTAGT. The ends lost 4 bases at V and 6 bases at J; junction bases unmatched: 8. The chain's CDR3 is CASSATDRGPFNEQFF. The CDR3 region has the DNA TGTGCCAGCAGTGCTACGGACAGGGGGCCTTTCAATGAGCAGTTCTTC.

This rearrangement joins TRBV5-1 to TRBJ2-5, with 7 positions matching TRBD1. The V gene's germline CDR1 is SGHRS and CDR2 YFSETQ. V gave up 3 bases and J gave up 4 bases; unmatched junction bases: 6. The CDR3 loop spans 14 amino acids. This chain's CDR3 is CASSSQGVRETQYF. The CDR3 coding sequence is TGCGCCAGCAGCTCGCAGGGGGTGAGAGAGACCCAGTACTTC.

The CDR3 DNA is TGCAGCGTTGGACTGACCCAAGAGACCCAGTACTTC. Translating gives CSVGLTQETQYF. The rearrangement joins TRBV29-1 to TRBJ2-5, with no clear D. Germline V gene sequence: CDR1 SQVTM, CDR2 ANQGSEA. The V end was cut by 4 bases, the J end by 1 base, with 7 bases between. The CDR3 extends over 12 amino acids.

This clone was detected a few times. J is TRBJ1-5 and V is TRBV7-9; no clear D. The CDR3 is made up of 13 amino acids. V lost 5 bases to trimming and J lost 0 bases, with 5 bases between them. Germline lookup yields CDR1 SEHNR and CDR2 FQNEAQ (reference sequence). In nucleotides, the CDR3 is TGTGCCAGCAGCGCGTATAGCAATCAGCCCCAGCATTTT. As protein: CASSAYSNQPQHF.